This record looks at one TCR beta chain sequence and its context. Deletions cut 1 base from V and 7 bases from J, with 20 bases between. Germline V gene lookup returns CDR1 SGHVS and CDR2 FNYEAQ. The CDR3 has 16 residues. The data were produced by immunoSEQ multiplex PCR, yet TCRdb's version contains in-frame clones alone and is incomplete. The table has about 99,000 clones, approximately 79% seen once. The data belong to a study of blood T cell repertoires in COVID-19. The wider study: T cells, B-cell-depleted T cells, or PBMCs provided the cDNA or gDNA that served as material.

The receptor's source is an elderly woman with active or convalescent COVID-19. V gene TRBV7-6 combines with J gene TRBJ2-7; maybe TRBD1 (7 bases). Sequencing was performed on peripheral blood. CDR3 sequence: CASSLGLRGTALEQYF. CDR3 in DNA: TGTGCCAGCAGCTTAGGGCTCCGCGGGACAGCTCTGGAGCAGTACTTC.